This TCR beta chain was captured by sequencing in a study of prognosis after radiotherapy for stage I lung cancer. Multiplex PCR in two rounds served to amplify TCR beta CDR3 from genomic DNA. Amplification in first-round PCR relied on primers specific to each TRBV and TRBJ gene. The second PCR round used universal primers. TCRdb itself ran the multiplex PCR reads through MiXCR, one entry per CDR3 protein. The sample has some 56,000 distinct CDR3 sequences; about 25% are singletons. General study points: Once stereotactic body radiation therapy had been given, unique TCR clone counts fell, with a median of approximately 10,000 versus 7,000.

This CDR3 contains 15 residues. The germline gives CDR1 SGHNT, CDR2 YYREEE (reference sequence). Trimming took 3 bases from V and 3 from J, leaving 15 bases between them. In the case of this clonotype: No antigen is known for it.

Material: PBMCs, obtained before or after stereotactic body radiation therapy (not recorded which). The TCR was taken from a donor over 45 with non-small cell lung cancer. The chain is built from TRBV5-4 and TRBJ1-1; the D is unclear. CDR3 sequence reads: CASSSQQRSYTEAFF. As DNA, the CDR3 is TGTGCCAGCAGCTCACAACAGCGGAGCTACACTGAAGCTTTCTTT.